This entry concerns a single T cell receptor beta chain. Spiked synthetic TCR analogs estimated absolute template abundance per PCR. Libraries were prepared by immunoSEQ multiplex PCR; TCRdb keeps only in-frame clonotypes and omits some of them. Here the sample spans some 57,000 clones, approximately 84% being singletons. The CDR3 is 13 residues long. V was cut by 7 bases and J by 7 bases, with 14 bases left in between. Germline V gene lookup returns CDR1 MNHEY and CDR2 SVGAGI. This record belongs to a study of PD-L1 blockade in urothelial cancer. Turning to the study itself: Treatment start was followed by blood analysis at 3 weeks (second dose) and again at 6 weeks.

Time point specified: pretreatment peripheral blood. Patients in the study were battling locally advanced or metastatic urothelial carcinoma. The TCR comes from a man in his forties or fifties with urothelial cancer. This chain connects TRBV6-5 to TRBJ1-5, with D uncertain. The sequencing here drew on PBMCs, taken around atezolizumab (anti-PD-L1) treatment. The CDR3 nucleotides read TGTGCCAGCACCTCCGGGTTACTCCAGCCCCAGCATTTT. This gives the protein CASTSGLLQPQHF.